Listed below are T cell receptor beta chains from one sample, sequenced in a study of blood T cell repertoires in COVID-19. The repertoire was sequenced with immunoSEQ multiplex PCR; TCRdb's copy has only in-frame clones and lacks some. The sample comprises around 250,000 clones, 90% of which are singletons, and 2.1% rests with the top ten. The sequenced material came from peripheral blood. The source of these receptors is a woman aged 55 to 70 with COVID-19, enrolled during active disease. The CDR3 runs from the conserved cysteine through the conserved F or W. D genes are given only for firm matches. Expanded clones get a size class; other rows say once, few or many, or leave the size out.

size,V,D,J,CDR3,DNA
once,TRBV10-3,-,TRBJ1-1,CAISEFSGRTEAFF,TGTGCCATCAGTGAGTTTAGTGGGAGAACTGAAGCTTTCTTT
-,TRBV6-2/TRBV6-3,-,TRBJ2-7,CASSYRGDISWEQYF,TGTGCCAGCAGTTACCGGGGAGACATCTCCTGGGAGCAGTACTTC
-,TRBV3-1/TRBV3-2,TRBD2,TRBJ2-1,CASSQGGGTYNEQFF,TGTGCCAGCAGCCAAGGCGGGGGGACCTACAATGAGCAGTTCTTC
-,TRBV18,-,TRBJ1-1,CASSPFHSSNTEAFF,TGTGCCAGCTCACCATTTCACAGCTCAAACACTGAAGCTTTCTTT
-,TRBV11-2,-,TRBJ1-1,CASSLVQGRGMNTEAFF,TGTGCCAGCAGCTTAGTTCAGGGAAGAGGTATGAACACTGAAGCTTTCTTT
-,TRBV11-2,-,TRBJ2-7,CASSLLFGRGTIYEQYF,TGTGCCAGCAGCTTATTGTTTGGGCGGGGGACAATCTACGAGCAGTACTTC
once,TRBV9,TRBD1,TRBJ1-2,CASSVDQGAYGYTF,TGTGCCAGCAGCGTGGACCAGGGGGCTTATGGCTACACCTTC
-,TRBV5-4,TRBD1,TRBJ1-2,CASSLFTQGDGYTF,TGTGCCAGCAGCTTGTTCACACAGGGGGATGGCTACACCTTC
-,TRBV4-1,TRBD1,TRBJ1-2,CASSQEPQGRGRNGYTF,TGCGCCAGCAGCCAAGAGCCCCAAGGCAGGGGGCGAAATGGCTACACCTTC
-,TRBV12-3/TRBV12-4,TRBD1,TRBJ1-3,CASSFRGQGVFFF,TGTGCCAGCAGTTTTAGGGGACAGGGGGTTTTTTTCTTT
-,TRBV9,TRBD1,TRBJ2-7,CASSQLGQGSMYEQYF,TGTGCCAGCAGCCAACTCGGACAGGGCTCCATGTACGAGCAGTACTTC
-,TRBV2,TRBD1,TRBJ1-2,CASSELDRSDNYGYTF,TGTGCCAGCAGTGAATTGGACAGGTCGGATAACTATGGCTACACCTTC